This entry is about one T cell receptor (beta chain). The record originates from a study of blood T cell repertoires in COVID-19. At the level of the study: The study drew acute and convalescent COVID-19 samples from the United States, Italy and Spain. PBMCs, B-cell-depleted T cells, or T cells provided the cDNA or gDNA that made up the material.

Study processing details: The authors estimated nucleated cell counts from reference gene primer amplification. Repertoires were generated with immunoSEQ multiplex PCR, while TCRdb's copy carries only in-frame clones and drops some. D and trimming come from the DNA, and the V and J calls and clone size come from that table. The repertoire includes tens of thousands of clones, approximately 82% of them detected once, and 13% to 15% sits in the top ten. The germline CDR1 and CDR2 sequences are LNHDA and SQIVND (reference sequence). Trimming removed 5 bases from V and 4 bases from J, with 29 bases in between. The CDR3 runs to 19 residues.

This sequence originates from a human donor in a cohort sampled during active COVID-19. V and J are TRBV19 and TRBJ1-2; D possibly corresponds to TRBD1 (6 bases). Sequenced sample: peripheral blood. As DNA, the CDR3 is TGTGCCAGTAGTCCCCGAAGACAGGAATTCTCTCATAGGATCTATGGCTACACCTTC. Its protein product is CASSPRRQEFSHRIYGYTF.